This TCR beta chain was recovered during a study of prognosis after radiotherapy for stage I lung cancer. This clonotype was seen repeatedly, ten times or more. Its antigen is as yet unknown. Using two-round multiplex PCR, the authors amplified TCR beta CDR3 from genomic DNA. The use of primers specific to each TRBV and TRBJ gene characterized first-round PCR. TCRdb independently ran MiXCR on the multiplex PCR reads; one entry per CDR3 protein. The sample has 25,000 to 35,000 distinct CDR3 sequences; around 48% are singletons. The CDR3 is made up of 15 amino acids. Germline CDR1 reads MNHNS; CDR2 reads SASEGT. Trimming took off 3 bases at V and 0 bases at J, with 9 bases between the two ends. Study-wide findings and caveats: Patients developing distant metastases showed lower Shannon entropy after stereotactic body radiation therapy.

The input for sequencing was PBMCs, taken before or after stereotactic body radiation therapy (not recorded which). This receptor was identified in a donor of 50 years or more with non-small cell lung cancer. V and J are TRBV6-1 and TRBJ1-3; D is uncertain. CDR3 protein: CASSEVPLSGNTIYF. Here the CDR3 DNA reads TGTGCCAGCAGTGAGGTACCTCTCTCTGGAAACACCATATATTTT.